This T cell receptor beta chain was profiled in a study of shared clonotypes between healthy human individuals. The CDR3 is made up of 12 amino acids. Germline V CDR1 and CDR2: GTSNPN, SVGIG (reference sequence). V lost 5 bases, J lost 4 bases, and 11 bases lay in between. Data came from immunoSEQ multiplex PCR; TCRdb stores just in-frame clones and leaves some out. The data show more than 2,000,000 clones, with about 92% seen just once and approximately 0.4% held by the top ten. V and J are TRBV30 and TRBJ1-2; D may be TRBD1 (5 bases). The sequence was collected from a man aged 18 to 29 in good health. Some clones in this sample may be carry-over from other donors' samples. Sequencing input: naive CD4+ T cells from PBMCs. Described subset: CD45RA+ positively selected. The CDR3: CAWAPGVYGYTF. The CDR3 nucleotides read TGTGCCTGGGCCCCGGGGGTCTATGGCTACACCTTC.